The 20 T cell receptor beta chains below were found in one sample sequenced in a study of cytomegalovirus exposure and HLA in healthy donors. The PCR was carried out with 60 Vbeta primers and 13 Jbeta primers. Data came from immunoSEQ multiplex PCR; TCRdb stores just in-frame clones and leaves some out. The top ten clones hold 1.3% of a sample with 90,000 to 130,000 clones, nearly 80% of them seen once. Material for sequencing was PBMCs. The source is a woman aged 30 to 39 in good health and CMV-seronegative.

The chain uses TRBV4-3 and TRBJ2-5; D is unclear. The CDR3 runs 15 residues. V was cut by 0 bases and J by 5 bases, with 13 bases left in between. Looked up from germline, CDR1 is LGHNA and CDR2 is YSLEER. The CDR3 DNA follows: TGCGCCAGCAGCCAAGATCTTTGGAGCACGGAGACCCAGTACTTC. It encodes CASSQDLWSTETQYF.

This clone was recorded a few times. The chain is built from TRBV9 and TRBJ1-2; 7 positions match TRBD1. The CDR3 has 15 amino acids. V shed 3 bases and J 2 bases; nucleotides not matched to a gene: 7. The germline CDR1 and CDR2 sequences are SGDLS and YYNGEE. DNA for the CDR3: TGTGCCAGCAGCGCGGATATGACAGGGAACTATGGCTACACCTTC. Amino acid sequence: CASSADMTGNYGYTF. Using reference TRBV9 and TRBJ1-2 for the parts outside the CDR3, the full variable domain is DSGVTQTPKHLITATGQRVTLRCSPRSGDLSVYWYQQSLDQGLQFLIQYYNGEERAKGNILERFSAQQFPDLHSELNLSSLELGDSALYFCASSADMTGNYGYTFGSGTRLTVV.

In its sample, this clone was seen a few times. The J gene is TRBJ1-4, the V gene TRBV30; TRBD1 aligns across 9 bases. Losses at the gene ends were 8 bases for V and 8 bases for J; bases not matched to a gene: 6. This CDR3 is built from 12 residues. In germline, CDR1 is GTSNPN, CDR2 SVGIG (reference sequence). CDR3 DNA sequence: TGTGCCCGGGGACAGGGCGGGGAAAAACTGTTTTTT. It is translated as CARGQGGEKLFF. Supplemented by reference TRBV30 and TRBJ1-4, the full variable domain reads SQTIHQWPATLVQPVGSPLSLECTVEGTSNPNLYWYRQAAGRGLQLLFYSVGIGQISSEVPQNLSASRPQDRQFILSSKKLLLSDSGFYLCARGQGGEKLFFGSGTQLSVL.

The chain combines TRBV7-2 with TRBJ2-7, with TRBD1 identical over 8 bases. Germline V gene sequence: CDR1 SGHTA, CDR2 FQGNSA. This CDR3 region has 14 residues. V shed 6 bases, J shed 2 bases, and the junction held 6 bases outside the gene matches. The CDR3 region is CASRDGQGAYEQYF. DNA for the CDR3: TGTGCCAGCAGGGATGGACAGGGCGCCTACGAGCAGTACTTC.

The V call is TRBV9, the J call TRBJ2-1; 7 positions agree with TRBD1. After removal of 3 bases from V and 2 bases from J, the junction contained 5 bases not matched to a gene. Germline V CDR1 and CDR2: SGDLS, YYNGEE. The CDR3 has 15 residues. The chain's CDR3 is CASSARTGPYNEQFF. Written as DNA, the CDR3 is TGTGCCAGCAGCGCCCGGACAGGTCCCTACAATGAGCAGTTCTTC.

This clone was seen a handful of times. The V and J genes are TRBV6-1 and TRBJ2-7, with 8 positions matching TRBD2. The V and J ends lost 8 bases and 1 base, in that order; junction bases with no gene match: 10. The CDR3 is made up of 15 amino acids. The germline gives CDR1 MNHNS, CDR2 SASEGT. The CDR3 DNA reads as TGTGCCAGCCATGGAAGCGGGGGAAGGTCCTACGAGCAGTACTTC. Its translation: CASHGSGGRSYEQYF.

The CDR3 here is CASTRGSGWPQHF. As DNA, the CDR3 is TGTGCCAGCACCAGGGGTTCTGGGTGGCCCCAGCATTTT. The chain combines TRBV27 with TRBJ1-5; D is possibly TRBD1 (6 bases). The CDR3 spans 13 residues. The V gene's germline CDR1 is MNHEY and CDR2 SMNVEV (reference sequence). With 7 bases removed from V and 9 bases from J, the gap between germline ends came to 16 bases.

V is TRBV20-1 and J is TRBJ2-1; D is unresolved. Germline-derived CDR1 and CDR2 are DFQATT and SNEGSKA (reference sequence). This CDR3 is 11 amino acids long. The V end lost 6 bases, the J end lost 7 bases, and 10 bases lay between the germline ends. The CDR3 here is CSARPRNEQFF. The CDR3 DNA is TGCAGTGCCAGACCTAGGAATGAGCAGTTCTTC.

The chain carries TRBV7-8 and TRBJ2-4; 9 nucleotides agree with TRBD2. This CDR3 contains 14 residues. In germline, CDR1 is SGHVS, CDR2 FQNEAQ. J lost 10 bases, V lost 1 base, and 5 bases had no gene match. The CDR3 spells CASSLVSSGMIQYF. In DNA form, the CDR3 reads TGTGCCAGCAGCTTAGTGTCTAGCGGGATGATTCAGTACTTC.

The J gene is TRBJ2-5, the V gene TRBV30, with no clear D. V was clipped by 3 bases and J by 0 bases, with 23 bases between them. Germline CDR1 is GTSNPN and CDR2 is SVGIG (reference sequence). The CDR3 covers 18 residues. The CDR3 nucleotides read TGTGCCTGGAGAAAGAAGATAAGTGCGGTTCAGTACCAAGAGACCCAGTACTTC. Amino acid sequence: CAWRKKISAVQYQETQYF.

The chain uses TRBV4-2 and TRBJ1-1; tentatively, D is TRBD1 (5 bases). CDR3 length equals 15 residues. The V and J ends lost 3 bases and 4 bases respectively, with 15 bases between them. The germline CDR1 and CDR2 sequences are LGHNA and YNFKEQ. The CDR3 DNA reads as TGTGCCAGCAGCCACTCTGGGGGGTCGAGCACTGAAGCTTTCTTT. Encoded protein: CASSHSGGSSTEAFF.

The chain is built from TRBV30 and TRBJ1-5; D is possibly TRBD1 (5 bases). This CDR3 spans 11 amino acids. Germline CDR1 reads GTSNPN; CDR2 reads SVGIG (reference sequence). V lost 1 base and J lost 10, with 8 bases in between. CDR3 residues: CAWSAQGPQHF. As DNA, the CDR3 is TGTGCCTGGAGTGCCCAGGGTCCCCAGCATTTT.

The chain carries TRBV25-1 and TRBJ2-2, with D possibly being TRBD1 (6 bases). Germline V gives CDR1 MGHDK, CDR2 SYGVNS. The CDR3 covers 14 residues. The germline V and J ends were trimmed by 5 bases and 1 base, with 8 bases remaining between them. CDR3 residues: CASSLQGNTGELFF. In DNA form, the CDR3 reads TGTGCCAGCAGTCTACAGGGGAACACCGGGGAGCTGTTTTTT.

The genes are TRBV7-9 and TRBJ2-6; 9 nucleotides agree with TRBD1. The germline gives CDR1 SEHNR, CDR2 FQNEAQ (reference sequence). The V gene end was trimmed by 4 bases and the J gene end by 0 bases; junction bases not matched to a gene: 4. The CDR3 is 17 amino acids. As DNA, the CDR3 is TGTGCCAGCAGCTGGGACAGGGTGTTCTCTGGGGCCAACGTCCTGACTTTC. As protein: CASSWDRVFSGANVLTF.

The V call is TRBV7-9, the J call TRBJ2-7, with 10 bases fitting TRBD1. The CDR3 is 13 residues long. Germline CDR1 is SEHNR and CDR2 is FQNEAQ (reference sequence). With V trimmed by 10 bases and J by 2 bases, 5 bases remained unmatched. CDR3 nucleotides: TGTGCCATCACAGGACAGGGGGCCTACGAGCAGTACTTC. It translates to CAITGQGAYEQYF.

This chain joins TRBV19 and TRBJ1-5; the D gene is possibly TRBD1 (6 bases). With 7 bases removed from V and 3 bases from J, the gap between germline ends came to 16 bases. The CDR3 contains 15 residues. Germline V gives CDR1 LNHDA, CDR2 SQIVND (reference sequence). CDR3 region: CASTLAGADNQPQHF. Written as DNA, the CDR3 is TGTGCCAGTACCCTGGCAGGGGCGGACAATCAGCCCCAGCATTTT.

The V gene is TRBV19, the J gene TRBJ1-1; D is unresolved. Germline CDR1 reads LNHDA; CDR2 reads SQIVND (reference sequence). Trimming shortened V by 6 bases and J by 1 base, and 9 bases separated the two germline ends. This CDR3 contains 13 residues. Written as DNA, the CDR3 is TGTGCCAGTAGCCCGAGAGGGAACACTGAAGCTTTCTTT. Translated: CASSPRGNTEAFF.

V gene TRBV6-4 combines with J gene TRBJ2-1, with D uncertain. Germline CDR1 MRHNA, CDR2 SNTAGT. Trimming took 2 bases from V and 0 from J, leaving 11 bases between them. The CDR3 is made up of 16 amino acids. CDR3 region: CASSDDVRSSYNEQFF. The DNA for the CDR3 is TGTGCCAGCAGTGACGACGTGCGGTCCTCCTACAATGAGCAGTTCTTC.

The chain has TRBV4-1 and TRBJ2-5; the D gene is possibly TRBD2 (5 bases). Trimming stripped 1 base from V and 5 bases from J, with 8 bases between. This CDR3 is 13 amino acids long. Germline CDR1 MGHRA, CDR2 YSYEKL. The CDR3 spells CASSQGGWETQYF. CDR3 nucleotides: TGCGCCAGCAGCCAAGGCGGGTGGGAGACCCAGTACTTC.

The chain carries TRBV4-1 and TRBJ2-7; D is possibly TRBD1 (5 bases). The CDR3 is 15 residues long. Germline loops: CDR1 MGHRA, CDR2 YSYEKL. V shed 1 base and J shed 3 bases, with 13 bases lying between them. The CDR3 DNA reads TGCGCCAGCAGCCAAGTCTTGGACACTGACTACGAGCAGTACTTC. It codes for CASSQVLDTDYEQYF.